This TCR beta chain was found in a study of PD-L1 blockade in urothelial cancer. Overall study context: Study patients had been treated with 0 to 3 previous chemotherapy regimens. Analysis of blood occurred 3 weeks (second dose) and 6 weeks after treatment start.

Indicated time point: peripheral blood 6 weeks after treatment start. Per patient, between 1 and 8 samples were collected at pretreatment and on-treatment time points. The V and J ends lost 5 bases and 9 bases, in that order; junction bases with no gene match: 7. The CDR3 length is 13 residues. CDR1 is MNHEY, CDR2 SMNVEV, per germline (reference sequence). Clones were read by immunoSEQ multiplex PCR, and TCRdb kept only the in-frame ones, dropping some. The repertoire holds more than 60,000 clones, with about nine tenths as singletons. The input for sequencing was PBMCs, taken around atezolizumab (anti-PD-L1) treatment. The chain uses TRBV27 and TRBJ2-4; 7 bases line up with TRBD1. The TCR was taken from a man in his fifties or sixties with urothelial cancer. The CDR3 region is CASSPDRAGIQYF. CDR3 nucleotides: TGTGCCAGCAGTCCAGACAGGGCTGGCATTCAGTACTTC.